This T cell receptor (beta chain) was recovered during a study of blood T cell repertoires in COVID-19. Study context: Whether acute or convalescent, the COVID-19 samples came from the United States, Italy and Spain. PBMCs, B-cell-depleted T cells, or T cells were the source of the cDNA or gDNA that made up the material.

Profiling relied on immunoSEQ multiplex PCR, and the TCRdb table lists in-frame clones only, not all of them. The data contain approximately 180,000 clones, 85% to 90% of them singletons. The length of the CDR3 is 13 residues. Looked up from germline, CDR1 is MGHRA and CDR2 is YSYEKL. Trimming removed 0 bases at V and 4 bases at J, with 4 bases between. V and J are TRBV4-1 and TRBJ1-5; D call uncertain. Sequenced material: peripheral blood. The sequence came from a human donor in a cohort sampled during active COVID-19. CDR3: CASSQDENQPQHF. The CDR3 nucleotides are TGCGCCAGCAGCCAAGACGAGAATCAGCCCCAGCATTTT.